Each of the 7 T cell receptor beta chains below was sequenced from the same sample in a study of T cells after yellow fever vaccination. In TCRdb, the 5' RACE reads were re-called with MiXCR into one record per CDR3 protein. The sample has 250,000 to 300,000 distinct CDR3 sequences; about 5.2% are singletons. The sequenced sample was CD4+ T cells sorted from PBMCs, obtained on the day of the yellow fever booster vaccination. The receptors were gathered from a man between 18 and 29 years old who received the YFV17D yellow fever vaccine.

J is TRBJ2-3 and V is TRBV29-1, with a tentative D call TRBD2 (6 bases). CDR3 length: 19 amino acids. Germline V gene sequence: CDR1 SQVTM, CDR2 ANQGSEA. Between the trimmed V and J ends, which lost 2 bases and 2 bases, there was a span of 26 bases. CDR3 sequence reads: CSVEIRSLSGREVTDTQYF. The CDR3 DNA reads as TGCAGCGTTGAAATAAGGTCACTCTCGGGCAGGGAGGTCACAGATACGCAGTATTTT.

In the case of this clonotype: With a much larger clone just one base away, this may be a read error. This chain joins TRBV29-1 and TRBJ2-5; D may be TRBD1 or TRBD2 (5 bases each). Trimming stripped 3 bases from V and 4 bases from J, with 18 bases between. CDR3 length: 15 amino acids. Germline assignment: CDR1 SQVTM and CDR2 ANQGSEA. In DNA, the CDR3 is TGCAGCGTTGAGGGGACCCAGGGTGCAGGAGAGACCCAGTACTTC. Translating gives CSVEGTQGAGETQYF. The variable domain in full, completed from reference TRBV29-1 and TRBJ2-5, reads SAVISQKPSRDICQRGTSLTIQCQVDSQVTMMFWYRQQPGQSLTLIATANQGSEATYESGFVIDKFPISRPNLTFSTLTVSNMSPEDSSIYLCSVEGTQGAGETQYFGPGTRLLVL.

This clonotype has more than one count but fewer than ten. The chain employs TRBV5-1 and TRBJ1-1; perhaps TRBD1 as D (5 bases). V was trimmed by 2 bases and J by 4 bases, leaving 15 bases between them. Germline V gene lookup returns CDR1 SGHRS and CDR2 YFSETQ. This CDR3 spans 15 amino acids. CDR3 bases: TGCGCCAGCAGCTTTCAGGGCGTTCTTAGCACTGAAGCTTTCTTT. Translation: CASSFQGVLSTEAFF.

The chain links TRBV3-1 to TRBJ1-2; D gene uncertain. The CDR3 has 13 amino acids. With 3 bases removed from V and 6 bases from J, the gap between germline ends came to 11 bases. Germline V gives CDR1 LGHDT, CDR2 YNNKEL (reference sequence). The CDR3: CASSQQLTDGYTF. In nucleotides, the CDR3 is TGTGCCAGCAGCCAGCAGTTAACGGATGGCTACACCTTC.

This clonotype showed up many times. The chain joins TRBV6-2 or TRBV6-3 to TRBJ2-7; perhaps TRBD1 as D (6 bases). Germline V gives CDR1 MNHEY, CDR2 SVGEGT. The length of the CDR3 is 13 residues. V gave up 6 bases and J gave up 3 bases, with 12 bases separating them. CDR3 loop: CASRPGHLYEQYF. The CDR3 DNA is TGTGCCAGCAGACCGGGACACCTCTACGAGCAGTACTTC.

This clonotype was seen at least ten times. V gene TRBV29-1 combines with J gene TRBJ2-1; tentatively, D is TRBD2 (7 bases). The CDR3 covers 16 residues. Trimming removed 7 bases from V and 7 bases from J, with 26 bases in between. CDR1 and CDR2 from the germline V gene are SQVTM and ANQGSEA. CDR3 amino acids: CSAGGGGPPSGNEQFF. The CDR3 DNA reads TGCAGCGCCGGGGGAGGGGGACCCCCGTCGGGAAATGAGCAGTTCTTC.

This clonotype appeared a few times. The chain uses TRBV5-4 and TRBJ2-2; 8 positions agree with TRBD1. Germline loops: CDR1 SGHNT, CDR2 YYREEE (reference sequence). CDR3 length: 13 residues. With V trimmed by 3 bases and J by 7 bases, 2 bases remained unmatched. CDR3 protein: CASSWTGIGELFF. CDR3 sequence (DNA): TGTGCCAGCAGCTGGACAGGGATCGGGGAGCTGTTTTTT.